The TCR beta chain described here comes from a study of cytomegalovirus exposure and HLA in healthy donors. The PCR made use of 60 Vbeta and 13 Jbeta primers. Sequencing used immunoSEQ multiplex PCR; TCRdb keeps in-frame clones, though not all of them. The sample lists under 300,000 clones, around 81% occurring once. Comments on this clone: Its antigen is not known.

Germline CDR1 and CDR2: KGHSH and LQKENI. The CDR3 totals 12 residues. Deletions cut 1 base from V and 6 bases from J, with 7 bases between. Findings and caveats of the study: Investigators reported fewer than 200 TCR beta chains as tied to cytomegalovirus. A later analysis by the authors found several of the most significant clusters apparently linked to common viral pathogens. Later, an analysis showed that TCR beta chains associated with HLA were more clonally expanded than others that were equally common. A previous analysis found most TCR beta V segments productive roughly 87% or roughly 30% of the time.

Sequences were obtained from PBMCs. The J gene is TRBJ2-7, the V gene TRBV18; D call uncertain. This clonotype originated in a woman between 55 and 75 years old in good health and CMV-seropositive. CDR3: CASSPRLGEQYF. The DNA of the CDR3 is TGTGCCAGCTCACCACGACTGGGCGAGCAGTACTTC.